This T cell receptor (beta chain) stems from a study of cytomegalovirus exposure and HLA in healthy donors. For this clone: Its target is not known.

Repertoires were generated with immunoSEQ multiplex PCR, while TCRdb's copy carries only in-frame clones and drops some. The sample lists about 110,000 clones, approximately 85% seen once, with about 3% in the top ten. The CDR3 is 15 amino acids. V lost 3 bases to trimming and J lost 5 bases, with 16 bases between them. Germline CDR1 reads LNHNV; CDR2 reads YYDKDF (reference sequence). Whole-study findings and limits: As was reported, the classifier diagnosed cytomegalovirus status with high specificity and sensitivity.

This TCR was recovered from a woman younger than 35 in good health and CMV-seronegative. What was sequenced was PBMCs. The V and J genes are TRBV15 and TRBJ1-1, with D tentatively TRBD1 (5 bases). CDR3 residues: CATSRHQGKGTEAFF. DNA of the CDR3: TGTGCCACCAGCAGGCACCAGGGAAAGGGGACTGAAGCTTTCTTT.